This T cell receptor beta chain stems from a study of blood T cell repertoires in COVID-19. The junction had 5 bases not matched to a gene; V was cut back by 3 bases and J by 3 bases. This CDR3 comprises 15 residues. In germline, CDR1 is MDHEN, CDR2 SYDVKM. In this sample, this clone turned up a few times. In the study's own analysis: Using reference gene primer amplification, nucleated cell counts were estimated. The data were produced by immunoSEQ multiplex PCR, yet TCRdb's version contains in-frame clones alone and is incomplete. V and J calls and clone size are as listed in that table; D and trimming were resolved from the DNA. The table includes 250,000 to 300,000 clones, 86% detected once.

Specimen: peripheral blood. The receptor's source is a woman aged 25 to 39 with COVID-19, enrolled during active disease. The chain joins TRBV28 to TRBJ2-1, with 7 bases aligning to TRBD1. The CDR3 is CASSFRTGHYNEQFF. CDR3 coding DNA: TGTGCCAGCAGTTTCAGGACAGGACACTACAATGAGCAGTTCTTC.